A selection of T cell receptor beta chains follows, all from one sample in a study of blood T cell repertoires in COVID-19. Clones were sequenced by immunoSEQ multiplex PCR, and TCRdb holds only the in-frame ones, with some missing. The table lists 70,000 or so clones, roughly 71% of them singletons. Source material: peripheral blood. Receptor source: a man aged 60 to 75 with COVID-19, enrolled during active disease. The CDR3 runs from the conserved cysteine through the conserved F or W. The order of the fields is clone size, V gene, J gene, CDR3 protein. Size values are once, few and many counts, or a class for expanded clones, and some rows have none.

abundance: -
v_gene: TRBV5-6
j_gene: TRBJ2-3
CDR3aa: CASSLLGQATDTQYF

abundance: -
v_gene: TRBV10-3
j_gene: TRBJ1-1
CDR3aa: CATGGPEAFF

abundance: -
v_gene: TRBV29-1
j_gene: TRBJ1-2
CDR3aa: CSVGQGYGYTF

abundance: -
v_gene: TRBV5-6
j_gene: TRBJ1-5
CDR3aa: CASSLVGVQPQHF

abundance: many
v_gene: TRBV4-1
j_gene: TRBJ1-3
CDR3aa: CASGGMHSGNTIYF

abundance: few
v_gene: TRBV13
j_gene: TRBJ1-1
CDR3aa: CASSLIGRSSTNTEAFF

abundance: -
v_gene: TRBV30
j_gene: TRBJ1-6
CDR3aa: CAWSGSGQVLHF

abundance: -
v_gene: TRBV6-5
j_gene: TRBJ2-7
CDR3aa: CASTGQGPYEQYF

abundance: few
v_gene: TRBV2
j_gene: TRBJ1-1
CDR3aa: CASMEAGEAFF

abundance: -
v_gene: TRBV18
j_gene: TRBJ1-1
CDR3aa: CASSPAVMDTEAFF

abundance: -
v_gene: TRBV28
j_gene: TRBJ1-5
CDR3aa: CASSIRGDRGRFRNQPQHF

abundance: few
v_gene: TRBV14
j_gene: TRBJ2-1
CDR3aa: CASSQTRGGPYYNEQFF

abundance: -
v_gene: TRBV5-4
j_gene: TRBJ1-6
CDR3aa: CASSPGAPLNSPLHF

abundance: few
v_gene: TRBV10-3
j_gene: TRBJ1-5
CDR3aa: CAVSGGTPTNQPQHF

abundance: -
v_gene: TRBV4-1
j_gene: TRBJ2-1
CDR3aa: CASSQELTGVREQFF

abundance: -
v_gene: TRBV19
j_gene: TRBJ1-1
CDR3aa: CASSTPGQKNTEAFF

abundance: -
v_gene: TRBV9
j_gene: TRBJ2-2
CDR3aa: CASRKATNTGELFF

abundance: -
v_gene: TRBV19
j_gene: TRBJ2-5
CDR3aa: CASSWVAGAVGETQYF

abundance: -
v_gene: TRBV24-1
j_gene: TRBJ1-5
CDR3aa: CATRQDSNQPQHF

abundance: many
v_gene: TRBV21-1
j_gene: TRBJ2-7
CDR3aa: CASSIFLDRAYEQYF

abundance: few
v_gene: TRBV19
j_gene: TRBJ1-4
CDR3aa: CASSTRTGDGRTNEKLFF

abundance: -
v_gene: TRBV19
j_gene: TRBJ2-5
CDR3aa: CASSLPGGAGETQYF

abundance: -
v_gene: TRBV18
j_gene: TRBJ1-1
CDR3aa: CASSPRGRGSTEAFF

abundance: -
v_gene: TRBV5-1
j_gene: TRBJ2-7
CDR3aa: CASSYALVSDEQYF